The clone carrying this T cell receptor (beta chain) was observed a few times. Its antigen is unidentified. Findings of the study overall: The TCR gene usage of tumor memory CD4+ T cells clustered together with blood and lymph node memory CD4+ cells and with lymph node naive CD4+ cells.

TCRdb independently ran MiXCR on the 5' RACE reads; one entry per CDR3 protein. Of approximately 50,000 distinct CDR3 sequences in the sample, about 20% were seen once. Cells sorted as Tregs were CD4+, CD25+ and CD127-/low. This receptor was identified in a female donor with breast cancer. Sequencing was performed on tumor-infiltrating Tregs sorted from the breast tumor.

In DNA form, the CDR3 reads TGTGCCAGCAGTTTGTCAGGGAGCTCCTACAATGAGCAGTTCTTC. Translated: CASSLSGSSYNEQFF. The chain recombines TRBV12-3 or TRBV12-4 with TRBJ2-1; D is perhaps TRBD1 or TRBD2 (5 bases each). The CDR3 covers 15 residues. V lost 3 bases, J lost 0 bases, and 9 bases lay in between.